The clone carrying this T cell receptor (beta chain) appeared a few times. Germline V CDR1 and CDR2: SEHNR, FQNEAQ (reference sequence). The CDR3 extends over 17 amino acids. Trimming removed 5 bases from V and 0 bases from J; junction bases left unmatched: 6. Unique molecular identifiers were incorporated when the TCRbeta library was constructed. TCRdb used MiXCR to reprocess the PCR reads, holding one entry per CDR3 protein. Of roughly 570,000 distinct CDR3 sequences in the sample, around 27% are singletons; the top ten hold 30% to 45%. This specimen comes from a study of T-cell reconstitution after alpha-beta-depleted transplantation in children.

This clonotype was obtained from a boy younger than two with Wiskott-Aldrich syndrome, due to receive a stem cell transplant. The sequenced sample was PBMCs, obtained before TCRalphabeta/CD19-depleted stem cell transplant. This chain links TRBV7-9 with TRBJ2-2; TRBD1 agrees at 10 bases. The CDR3 DNA is TGTGCCAGCAGCAAAGGACAGGGGGGCGCGAACACCGGGGAGCTGTTTTTT. This sequence encodes CASSKGQGGANTGELFF.